This T cell receptor beta chain was documented in a study of human T cells and chemical hapten exposure. TCRdb independently ran MiXCR on the RACE reads; one entry per CDR3 protein. The sample lists about 190,000 distinct CDR3 sequences, around 25% seen once, with approximately 2.3% in the top ten. The ends were cut back, 1 base at V and 0 bases at J, with 22 bases in the middle. The CDR3 is made up of 20 amino acids. Time point here: patch test 3, about 24 weeks after DPC sensitization. As for treatment: therapeutic diphenylcyclopropenone sensitization with weekly scalp DPC. The receptor comes from a woman in her 40s with alopecia areata. Some clones in this sample may be carry-over from other donors' samples. This material consisted of whole blood, taken in connection with sensitization to the hapten diphenylcyclopropenone (DPC). The chain combines TRBV12-3 or TRBV12-4 with TRBJ2-4, with D tentatively TRBD1 or TRBD2 (6 bases each). The CDR3 region has the DNA TGTGCCAGCAGTTTAGATAGCCGCATGGGGGCGGGACTAGCCAAAAACATTCAGTACTTC. Protein: CASSLDSRMGAGLAKNIQYF.